The rows below give T cell receptor beta chains drawn from one sample of a study of identical twins. MiXCR, applied by TCRdb to the 5' RACE reads, yields one record per CDR3 protein. Of 640,000 or so distinct CDR3 sequences in the sample, around 6% are singletons; the top ten hold around 1.7%. Sequencing was done on a sample of naive T cells sorted from blood. These receptors all stem from a man younger than 30 in good health. CDR3s include the opening cysteine and the closing phenylalanine or tryptophan. A D gene is named only where the DNA matches it firmly. The size field is filled for only some rows; it gives once, few, many or a size class.

V: TRBV9; J: TRBJ1-1; D: TRBD1; size: NA; CDR3: CASSVMQGGTEAFF; DNA: TGTGCCAGCAGCGTTATGCAGGGGGGAACTGAAGCTTTCTTT
V: TRBV5-1; J: TRBJ2-3; D: TRBD2; size: few; CDR3: CASRGGAGDTDTQYF; DNA: TGCGCCAGCAGAGGTGGGGCGGGAGACACAGATACGCAGTATTTT
V: TRBV11-2; J: TRBJ2-2; D: NA; size: NA; CDR3: CASSPPPGHLNTGELFF; DNA: TGTGCCAGCAGCCCACCCCCGGGACATCTGAACACCGGGGAGCTGTTTTTT
V: TRBV10-3; J: TRBJ2-7; D: NA; size: many; CDR3: CAISGGGFYEQYF; DNA: TGTGCCATCAGTGGTGGCGGATTCTACGAGCAGTACTTC
V: TRBV27; J: TRBJ2-5; D: TRBD2; size: NA; CDR3: CASSLIAGAPQETQYF; DNA: TGTGCCAGCAGTTTAATAGCGGGAGCTCCCCAAGAGACCCAGTACTTC
V: TRBV7-9; J: TRBJ1-2; D: NA; size: many; CDR3: CASSLERRAVGYTF; DNA: TGTGCCAGCAGCTTAGAACGCAGGGCCGTGGGCTACACCTTC
V: TRBV20-1; J: TRBJ2-7; D: TRBD2; size: few; CDR3: CSARKGGSGSYEQYF; DNA: TGCAGTGCCAGGAAGGGCGGGAGTGGGAGCTACGAGCAGTACTTC
V: TRBV6-2/TRBV6-3; J: TRBJ1-5; D: TRBD1; size: NA; CDR3: CASTSEVLDRGNQPQHF; DNA: TGTGCCAGCACTTCGGAGGTTTTGGACAGGGGTAATCAGCCCCAGCATTTT
V: TRBV20-1; J: TRBJ2-2; D: TRBD2; size: few; CDR3: CSARDRDYVAGELFF; DNA: TGCAGTGCTAGAGATCGGGACTACGTTGCCGGGGAGCTGTTTTTT
V: TRBV5-1; J: TRBJ2-1; D: NA; size: many; CDR3: CASSLGQAVVYNEQFF; DNA: TGCGCCAGCAGCTTGGGTCAGGCCGTCGTCTACAATGAGCAGTTCTTC
V: TRBV5-6; J: TRBJ2-5; D: NA; size: NA; CDR3: CASTPGAQETQYF; DNA: TGTGCCAGCACCCCAGGGGCCCAAGAGACCCAGTACTTC
V: TRBV6-5; J: TRBJ2-3; D: NA; size: many; CDR3: CASSSSPPPSTDTQYF; DNA: TGTGCCAGCAGTTCTTCTCCCCCGCCTAGCACAGATACGCAGTATTTT
V: TRBV14; J: TRBJ1-1; D: NA; size: few; CDR3: CASSGRLGNTEAFF; DNA: TGTGCCAGCAGCGGTCGGCTGGGCAACACTGAAGCTTTCTTT
V: TRBV30; J: TRBJ1-1; D: NA; size: once; CDR3: CAWSVKVNTEAFF; DNA: TGTGCCTGGAGTGTAAAGGTGAACACTGAAGCTTTCTTT
V: TRBV14; J: TRBJ2-1; D: TRBD2; size: many; CDR3: CASSLGGLAGVDEQFF; DNA: TGTGCCAGCAGCCTTGGCGGACTAGCGGGAGTAGATGAGCAGTTCTTC